Listed here are 20 T cell receptor beta chains from one sample, sequenced in a study of identical twins (dated by TCRdb to about 2016). The library was generated by 5' RACE. TCRdb lists the instrument as Illumina HiSeq 2000. Starting from the raw public reads, TCRdb applied fastp trimming at Q25, assembled clones with MiXCR and retained in-frame beta chains. Records with the same CDR3 protein are collapsed into one entry carrying the most frequent genes and DNA. The sample records around 1.7 million distinct CDR3 sequences, under 35% of which are singletons. Approximately 0.25% of the sample is in the top ten clones. The sequencing input was cord blood. These receptors all come from a newborn girl in good health.

The chain couples TRBV19 to TRBJ2-1; perhaps TRBD2 as D (5 bases). This CDR3 has 15 residues. Germline values: CDR1 LNHDA, CDR2 SQIVND (reference sequence). The V end was cut by 4 bases, the J end by 2 bases, with 12 bases between. The CDR3 coding sequence is TGTGCCAGTAGTAGTCTAGGGAGAGCCTACAATGAGCAGTTCTTC. Translation: CASSSLGRAYNEQFF.

The chain combines TRBV20-1 with TRBJ2-5, with 8 bases fitting TRBD1. With 1 base clipped from V and 3 bases from J, the junction kept 7 bases outside the gene matches. The CDR3 loop spans 15 amino acids. Germline CDR1 is DFQATT and CDR2 is SNEGSKA (reference sequence). In DNA form, the CDR3 reads TGCAGTGCTAGAGTCTCGCAGGGGGCCAAAGAGACCCAGTACTTC. Amino acids: CSARVSQGAKETQYF.

The gene calls are TRBV7-2 and TRBJ1-1; tentative D call: TRBD1 (5 bases). V lost 0 bases to trimming and J lost 3 bases, with 11 bases between them. The CDR3 extends over 15 amino acids. The germline gives CDR1 SGHTA, CDR2 FQGNSA. The CDR3 DNA follows: TGTGCCAGCAGCTTAGCGCCCCGGGGCCACACTGAAGCTTTCTTT. As protein: CASSLAPRGHTEAFF.

The V gene is TRBV27, the J gene TRBJ1-2; TRBD1 agrees at 7 bases. CDR1 MNHEY and CDR2 SMNVEV come from the germline V gene (reference sequence). The V and J ends lost 4 bases and 5 bases, in that order; junction bases with no gene match: 4. CDR3 length equals 13 residues. Written as DNA, the CDR3 is TGTGCCAGCAGTTGGGACAGCCGTTATGGCTACACCTTC. Residues: CASSWDSRYGYTF.

The chain employs TRBV7-2 and TRBJ2-3; weak D call: TRBD2 (6 bases). CDR1 and CDR2 from the germline V gene are SGHTA and FQGNSA. V lost 3 bases and J lost 1, with 14 bases in between. This CDR3 is 16 amino acids long. In DNA form, the CDR3 reads TGTGCCAGCAGCTTTTATGGGGGGACGGGCACAGATACGCAGTATTTT. It specifies CASSFYGGTGTDTQYF.

The chain carries TRBV3-1 and TRBJ1-1, with D possibly being TRBD1 (5 bases). Germline V gene lookup returns CDR1 LGHDT and CDR2 YNNKEL (reference sequence). Trimming left V 0 bases short and J 6 bases short, with 14 bases between. CDR3 length: 15 amino acids. The CDR3 reads CASSQDPGEWSEAFF. The CDR3 DNA is TGTGCCAGCAGCCAAGATCCGGGGGAATGGTCTGAAGCTTTCTTT.

This clonotype appeared many times. V usage is TRBV29-1 and J usage is TRBJ2-1; TRBD1 agrees at 9 bases. The CDR3 extends over 13 amino acids. Germline trimming cut 3 bases from V and 7 bases from J; bases unmatched to any gene: 4. Germline values: CDR1 SQVTM, CDR2 ANQGSEA. The CDR3 bases are TGCAGCGTTGATGGGACAGGGTATAATGAGCAGTTCTTC. Translated, it gives CSVDGTGYNEQFF.

V usage is TRBV27 and J usage is TRBJ2-1; D possibly matches TRBD1 or TRBD2 (7 bases each). V lost 7 bases, J lost 6 bases, and 16 bases lay in between. The CDR3 consists of 14 residues. Per germline, CDR1 MNHEY and CDR2 SMNVEV (reference sequence). The CDR3, as DNA: TGTGCCAGCAAGCGGGAACAGGGGACCAATGAGCAGTTCTTC. This sequence encodes CASKREQGTNEQFF.

This clonotype was observed a handful of times. This rearrangement joins TRBV28 to TRBJ2-1; weak D call: TRBD2 (5 bases). CDR3 length equals 13 residues. The germline V gene has CDR1 MDHEN and CDR2 SYDVKM. V was clipped by 5 bases and J by 15 bases, with 20 bases between them. CDR3 in amino acids: CASSLSVSRGWFF. As DNA, the CDR3 is TGTGCCAGCAGTCTATCGGTTTCCCGAGGGTGGTTCTTC. Full variable domain (rest looked up from reference TRBV28 and TRBJ2-1): DVKVTQSSRYLVKRTGEKVFLECVQDMDHENMFWYRQDPGLGLRLIYFSYDVKMKEKGDIPEGYSVSREKKERFSLILESASTNQTSMYLCASSLSVSRGWFFGPGTRLTVL.

V is TRBV24-1 and J is TRBJ1-5; D gene unclear. The CDR3 length is 13 residues. The germline V gene encodes CDR1 KGHDR and CDR2 SFDVKD. V was shortened by 9 bases and J by 6 bases, with 14 bases between the two germline ends. The CDR3 nucleotides are TGTGCCACCTTCCAGGTGGGGTGTCAGCCCCAGCATTTT. Translating it yields CATFQVGCQPQHF.

This clonotype was counted a few times. The rearrangement uses TRBV29-1 and TRBJ2-1; D is ambiguous. In germline, CDR1 is SQVTM, CDR2 ANQGSEA. Between the trimmed V and J ends, which lost 4 bases and 7 bases, there was a span of 5 bases. The CDR3 spans 10 residues. DNA of the CDR3: TGCAGCGTTGTGAGGAATGAGCAGTTCTTC. Amino acid sequence: CSVVRNEQFF.

V is TRBV3-1 and J is TRBJ2-7, with D uncertain. The ends were cut back, 1 base at V and 0 bases at J, with 22 bases in the middle. This CDR3 has 19 residues. Per germline, CDR1 LGHDT and CDR2 YNNKEL (reference sequence). The CDR3 DNA reads as TGTGCCAGCAGCCAAGCACGACTTCCCCGAGACGGATTCTCCTACGAGCAGTACTTC. Translated: CASSQARLPRDGFSYEQYF.

This chain connects TRBV20-1 to TRBJ2-1, with 7 bases aligning to TRBD2. The CDR3 length is 15 residues. The V segment lost 3 bases and the J segment 2 bases; nucleotides outside the gene matches: 7. Per the germline V gene, CDR1 is DFQATT and CDR2 is SNEGSKA (reference sequence). In DNA form, the CDR3 reads TGCAGTGCTAGGGCTAGCGGTCCTACCTACAATGAGCAGTTCTTC. It is translated as CSARASGPTYNEQFF.

The rearrangement joins TRBV28 to TRBJ1-1; D remains unclear. The germline gives CDR1 MDHEN, CDR2 SYDVKM. The CDR3 covers 15 residues. Trimming pared 5 bases from V and 1 base from J, leaving 14 bases between. DNA for the CDR3: TGTGCCAGCAGTCCCCCCCCGGCAGGGAACACTGAAGCTTTCTTT. Translated, it gives CASSPPPAGNTEAFF.

This clonotype was counted ten times or more. The V gene is TRBV5-1, the J gene TRBJ2-7, with D perhaps assigned TRBD1 or TRBD2 (5 bases each). V was shortened by 1 base and J by 3 bases, with 14 bases between the two germline ends. The CDR3 covers 15 residues. The germline V gene encodes CDR1 SGHRS and CDR2 YFSETQ. This CDR3 reads CASSLIGAQFYEQYF. The CDR3 DNA sequence: TGCGCCAGCAGCTTGATCGGGGCCCAATTCTACGAGCAGTACTTC.

The chain joins TRBV7-9 to TRBJ2-3; weak D call: TRBD1 (5 bases). The CDR3 is made up of 16 amino acids. Between the trimmed V and J ends, which lost 2 bases and 3 bases, there was a span of 15 bases. Germline V CDR1 and CDR2: SEHNR, FQNEAQ (reference sequence). CDR3 residues: CASSLSWQGGTDTQYF. The CDR3 bases are TGTGCCAGCAGCTTATCGTGGCAGGGTGGAACAGATACGCAGTATTTT.

The gene calls are TRBV11-3 and TRBJ1-1, with 9 bases that match TRBD1. There are 18 residues in the CDR3. Losses at the gene ends were 5 bases for V and 3 bases for J; bases not matched to a gene: 16. CDR1 and CDR2 (germline): SGHNT, YENEEA. CDR3 bases: TGTGCCAGCAGCCGCCAAAACCGGGACAGGGTGGCGGACACTGAAGCTTTCTTT. Its protein is CASSRQNRDRVADTEAFF. Complete variable domain (other parts from reference TRBV11-3 and TRBJ1-1): EAGVVQSPRYKIIEKKQPVAFWCNPISGHNTLYWYLQNLGQGPELLIRYENEEAVDDSQLPKDRFSAERLKGVDSTLKIQPAELGDSAVYLCASSRQNRDRVADTEAFFGQGTRLTVV.

The chain is built from TRBV15 and TRBJ2-6; D ambiguous. This CDR3 spans 15 amino acids. Germline CDR1 is LNHNV and CDR2 is YYDKDF (reference sequence). Trimming removed 0 bases at V and 2 bases at J, with 5 bases between. The CDR3 is CATSRDTPGANVLTF. CDR3 bases: TGTGCCACCAGCAGAGATACCCCTGGGGCCAACGTCCTGACTTTC.

The chain carries TRBV12-3 or TRBV12-4 and TRBJ2-1, with TRBD2 identical over 9 bases. The CDR3 sequence is 15 residues long. With 6 bases clipped from V and 7 bases from J, the junction kept 10 bases outside the gene matches. The CDR3 DNA sequence: TGTGCCAGCAGAACAGCGGGAGGACCATGGAATGAGCAGTTCTTC. Translation gives CASRTAGGPWNEQFF.

This chain joins TRBV4-1 and TRBJ2-1; tentative D call: TRBD2 (5 bases). Trimming removed 2 bases from V and 3 bases from J, with 14 bases in between. Germline CDR1 and CDR2: MGHRA and YSYEKL. The length of the CDR3 is 16 residues. The DNA for the CDR3 is TGCGCCAGCAGCCAATTACTAGTGGTACTCTACAATGAGCAGTTCTTC. This translates into CASSQLLVVLYNEQFF.